The entry that follows covers one T cell receptor beta chain sequence. This sample is part of a study of blood T cell repertoires in COVID-19. Clones were sequenced by immunoSEQ multiplex PCR, and TCRdb holds only the in-frame ones, with some missing. The data show some 150,000 clones, more than 70% seen once. V lost 5 bases, J lost 7 bases, and 12 bases lay in between. The CDR3 is 13 residues long. Germline assignment: CDR1 SGHTA and CDR2 FQGNSA. Input material: peripheral blood. This receptor was taken from a man in his 60s with acute or convalescent COVID-19. V and J are TRBV7-2 and TRBJ1-5; D might be TRBD1 (5 bases). CDR3 amino acids: CASSPPAGQPQHF. DNA for the CDR3: TGTGCCAGCAGCCCCCCGGCAGGGCAGCCCCAGCATTTT.